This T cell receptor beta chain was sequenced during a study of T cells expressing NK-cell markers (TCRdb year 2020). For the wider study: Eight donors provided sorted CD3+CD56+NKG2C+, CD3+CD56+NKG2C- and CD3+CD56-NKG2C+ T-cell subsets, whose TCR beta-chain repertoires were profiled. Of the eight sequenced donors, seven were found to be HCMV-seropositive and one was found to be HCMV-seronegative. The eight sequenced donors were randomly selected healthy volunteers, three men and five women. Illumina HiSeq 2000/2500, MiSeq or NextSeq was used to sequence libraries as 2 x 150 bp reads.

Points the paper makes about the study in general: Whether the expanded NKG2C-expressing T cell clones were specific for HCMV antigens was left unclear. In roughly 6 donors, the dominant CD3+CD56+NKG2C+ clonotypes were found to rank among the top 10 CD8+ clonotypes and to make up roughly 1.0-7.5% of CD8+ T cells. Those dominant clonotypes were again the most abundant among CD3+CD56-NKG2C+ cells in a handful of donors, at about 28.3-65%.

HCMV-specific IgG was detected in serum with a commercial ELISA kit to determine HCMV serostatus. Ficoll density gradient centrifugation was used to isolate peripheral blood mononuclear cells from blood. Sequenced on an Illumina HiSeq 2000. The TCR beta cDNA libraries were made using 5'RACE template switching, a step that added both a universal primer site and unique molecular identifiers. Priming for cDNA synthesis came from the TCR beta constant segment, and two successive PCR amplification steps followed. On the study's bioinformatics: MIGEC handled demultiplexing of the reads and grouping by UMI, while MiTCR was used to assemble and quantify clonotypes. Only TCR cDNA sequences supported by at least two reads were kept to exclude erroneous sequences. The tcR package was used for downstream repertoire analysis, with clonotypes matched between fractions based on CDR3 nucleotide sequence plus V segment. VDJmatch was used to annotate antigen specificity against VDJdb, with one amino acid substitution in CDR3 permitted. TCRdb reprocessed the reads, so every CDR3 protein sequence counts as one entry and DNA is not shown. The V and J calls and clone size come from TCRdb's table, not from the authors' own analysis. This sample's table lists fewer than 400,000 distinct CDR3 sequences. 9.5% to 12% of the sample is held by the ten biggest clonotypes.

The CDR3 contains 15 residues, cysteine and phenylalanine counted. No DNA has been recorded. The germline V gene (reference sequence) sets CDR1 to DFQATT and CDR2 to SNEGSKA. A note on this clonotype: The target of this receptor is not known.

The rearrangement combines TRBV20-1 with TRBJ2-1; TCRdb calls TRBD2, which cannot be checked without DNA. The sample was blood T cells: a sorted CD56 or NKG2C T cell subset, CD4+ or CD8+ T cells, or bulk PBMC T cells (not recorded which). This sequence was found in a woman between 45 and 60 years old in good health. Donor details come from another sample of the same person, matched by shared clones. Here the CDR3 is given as CSAPTSGRANYEQFF.